Described below is a single TCR beta chain sequence and its context. Its specificity is unknown. CDR1 and CDR2 from the germline V gene are SNHLY and FYNNEI. The CDR3 is made up of 14 amino acids. V lost 3 bases and J lost 7, with 13 bases in between. The entry originates in a study of long-term antiretroviral therapy in people with HIV. A v3.0 immunoSEQ assay was performed at survey level. Only in-frame clones appear in the TCRdb table, and some are missing; sequencing was by immunoSEQ multiplex PCR. Of 44,000 or so clones in the sample, about 95% are singletons; the top ten hold less than 3.5%. Each participant with HIV received care in the United States. Study-level findings and limits: It was observed that HIV repertoires exhibited narrower CDR3 length ranges than controls.

The material sequenced was unsorted PBMCs, taken 3.7 years after starting antiretroviral therapy. V is TRBV2 and J is TRBJ1-5; tentatively, D is TRBD1 (5 bases). The source of this sequence is a woman between 45 and 65 years old with HIV. The CDR3 protein is CASSELGGEQPQHF. The DNA of the CDR3 is TGTGCCAGCAGTGAGTTGGGGGGGGAGCAGCCCCAGCATTTT.